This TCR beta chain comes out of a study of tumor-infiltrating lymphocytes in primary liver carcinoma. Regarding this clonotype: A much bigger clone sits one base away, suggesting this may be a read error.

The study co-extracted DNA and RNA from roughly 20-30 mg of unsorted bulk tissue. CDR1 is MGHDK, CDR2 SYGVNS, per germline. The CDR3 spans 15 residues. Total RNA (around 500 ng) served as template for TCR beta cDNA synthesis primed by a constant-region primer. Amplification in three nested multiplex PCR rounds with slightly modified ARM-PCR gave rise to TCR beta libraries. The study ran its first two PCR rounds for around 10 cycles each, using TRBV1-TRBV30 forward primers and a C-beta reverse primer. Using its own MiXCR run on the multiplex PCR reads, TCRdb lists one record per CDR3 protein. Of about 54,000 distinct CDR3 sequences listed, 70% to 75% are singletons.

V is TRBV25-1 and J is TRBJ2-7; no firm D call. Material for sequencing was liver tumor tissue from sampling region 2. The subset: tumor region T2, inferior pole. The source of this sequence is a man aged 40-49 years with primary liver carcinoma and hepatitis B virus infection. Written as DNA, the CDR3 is TGTGACAGCACCTCAATAGTCGACGGATCCTACGAGCAGTACTTC. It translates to CDSTSIVDGSYEQYF.